What follows are 24 T cell receptor beta chains derived from one specimen sequenced in a study of T cell responses to AZD1222 COVID-19 vaccine (dated by TCRdb to the early 2020s). Library preparation was by the immunoSEQ multiplex PCR assay. Imported from immuneACCESS, the table was reduced by TCRdb to in-frame sequences with V and J called. These copies leave out some clones; in studies compared against another copy, an unresolved V gene accounts for under half, and the cause of the remainder is not known. Recorded for this sample are about 130,000 clones; about 86% of them occurred a single time. In total, the top ten clones hold 10% to 15% of the sample. What this sample's time point label stands for: baseline before first vaccination. The sample was peripheral blood, taken on day 0 of AZD1222 vaccination. Source of these receptors: an adult in good health.

CDR3 region: CASSLEVFKSYEQYF. DNA for the CDR3: TGTGCCAGCAGCTTGGAGGTGTTTAAGAGCTACGAGCAGTACTTC. The V call is TRBV5-5, the J call TRBJ2-7; D unclear. The V and J ends lost 0 bases and 3 bases respectively, with 13 bases between them. This CDR3 is built from 15 residues. Germline V gene sequence: CDR1 SGHKS, CDR2 YYEKEE (reference sequence).

V usage is TRBV7-2 and J usage is TRBJ2-2; 7 nucleotides match TRBD2. Germline CDR1 and CDR2: SGHTA and FQGNSA. The CDR3 has 17 residues. Trimming cost V 1 base and J 6 bases; bases outside gene matches: 11. CDR3 residues: CASSLVRVWEGAGELFF. In DNA, the CDR3 is TGTGCCAGCAGCTTAGTTAGGGTCTGGGAGGGAGCCGGGGAGCTGTTTTTT.

The chain links TRBV7-9 to TRBJ2-3; 11 bases map to TRBD2. V dropped 5 bases and J dropped 1; count of bases not matched to a gene: 8. There are 17 residues in the CDR3. Germline V CDR1 and CDR2: SEHNR, FQNEAQ (reference sequence). CDR3 in DNA: TGTGCCAGCAGCCCAGCGATACTAGCGGGGGGCACAGATACGCAGTATTTT. Translating it yields CASSPAILAGGTDTQYF.

A single count supports this clone. The chain couples TRBV30 to TRBJ2-7; D ambiguous. The CDR3 length is 13 residues. The V and J ends lost 4 bases and 3 bases respectively, with 13 bases between them. Germline CDR1 is GTSNPN and CDR2 is SVGIG (reference sequence). The CDR3 protein is CAWNLPSVYEQYF. As DNA, the CDR3 is TGTGCCTGGAATCTGCCCAGCGTCTACGAGCAGTACTTC.

The V call is TRBV7-9, the J call TRBJ2-3; D may be TRBD2 (5 bases). Germline loops: CDR1 SEHNR, CDR2 FQNEAQ (reference sequence). This CDR3 region has 13 residues. The V end lost 8 bases, the J end lost 4 bases, and 13 bases lay between the germline ends. CDR3 in DNA: TGTGCCAGCGGGAAGGGAGAAGCAGATACGCAGTATTTT. The encoded protein is CASGKGEADTQYF. The full variable domain, in which reference TRBV7-9 and TRBJ2-3 provide the parts outside the CDR3, is DTGVSQNPRHKITKRGQNVTFRCDPISEHNRLYWYRQTLGQGPEFLTYFQNEAQLEKSRLLSDRFSAERPKGSFSTLEIQRTEQGDSAMYLCASGKGEADTQYFGPGTRLTVL.

In nucleotides, the CDR3 is TGTGCCAGCAGCTTCGACGGAGATCAGCCCCAGCATTTT. It specifies CASSFDGDQPQHF. V is TRBV7-2 and J is TRBJ1-5; D ambiguous. This CDR3 has 13 residues. Germline loops: CDR1 SGHTA, CDR2 FQGNSA. Trimming cost V 3 bases and J 5 bases, with 8 bases left between them.

CDR3 residues: CASRLQGADTQYF. The DNA of the CDR3 is TGTGCCAGCAGGCTACAGGGGGCAGATACGCAGTATTTT. The chain links TRBV7-8 to TRBJ2-3, with 8 positions matching TRBD1. The V segment lost 6 bases and the J segment 4 bases; nucleotides outside the gene matches: 3. Germline loops: CDR1 SGHVS, CDR2 FQNEAQ. This CDR3 comprises 13 residues.

This chain joins TRBV7-9 and TRBJ1-2; D may be TRBD1 (5 bases). V was trimmed by 0 bases and J by 7 bases, leaving 9 bases between them. The CDR3 spans 13 residues. Germline V gives CDR1 SEHNR, CDR2 FQNEAQ (reference sequence). The CDR3 DNA is TGTGCCAGCAGCTTAGCCGGGACTAGTGGCTACACCTTC. Its protein is CASSLAGTSGYTF.

The chain carries TRBV7-2 and TRBJ1-1; TRBD1 aligns across 7 bases. V lost 1 base, J lost 1 base, and 9 bases stayed unmatched. The germline CDR1 and CDR2 sequences are SGHTA and FQGNSA. This CDR3 has 17 amino acids. The chain's CDR3 is CASSLVPVDRENTEAFF. CDR3 sequence (DNA): TGTGCCAGCAGCTTAGTTCCCGTCGACAGGGAGAACACTGAAGCTTTCTTT.

V is TRBV5-1 and J is TRBJ1-1, with 11 bases matching TRBD1. J was trimmed by 5 bases and V by 4 bases; bases with no gene match: 4. CDR1 and CDR2 (germline): SGHRS, YFSETQ. The CDR3 contains 14 residues. CDR3 region: CASSRGQGETEAFF. The DNA for the CDR3 is TGCGCCAGCAGCCGGGGACAGGGGGAAACTGAAGCTTTCTTT.

This chain joins TRBV19 and TRBJ1-1, with D unclear. CDR3 length equals 12 residues. Looked up from germline, CDR1 is LNHDA and CDR2 is SQIVND (reference sequence). Trimming stripped 8 bases from V and 4 bases from J, with 11 bases between. CDR3 coding DNA: TGTGCCAGTGGAAGGGTGGGCACTGAAGCTTTCTTT. It yields the protein CASGRVGTEAFF.

This clone was counted a few times. The chain couples TRBV18 to TRBJ2-5; D remains unclear. CDR1 and CDR2 (germline): KGHSH, LQKENI. V lost 3 bases and J lost 2, with 13 bases in between. This CDR3 region has 15 residues. CDR3 DNA: TGTGCCAGCTCACCGTATGCTACAAAACAAGAGACCCAGTACTTC. This codes for CASSPYATKQETQYF.

This chain uses TRBV19 with TRBJ2-3; the D is unclear. Germline CDR1 LNHDA, CDR2 SQIVND (reference sequence). This CDR3 contains 14 residues. V shed 5 bases and J shed 0 bases, with 9 bases lying between them. The CDR3 region is CASSPRVSTDTQYF. In DNA form, the CDR3 reads TGTGCCAGTAGTCCACGGGTTAGCACAGATACGCAGTATTTT.

V usage is TRBV12-5 and J usage is TRBJ2-7; 9 positions agree with TRBD1. The germline V gene encodes CDR1 LGHNT and CDR2 FRNRAP. J gave up 8 bases and V 7 bases, and 15 bases lay outside the gene matches. This CDR3 has 15 amino acids. In nucleotides, the CDR3 is TGTGCTAGTGTCTACCCCGGGACAGGGTCCCCTCAGCAGTACTTC. Protein sequence: CASVYPGTGSPQQYF.

This clone was detected once. The chain couples TRBV3-1 (or the pseudogene TRBV3-2) to TRBJ2-3; 9 bases fit TRBD1. Trimming cost V 1 base and J 6 bases; bases outside gene matches: 11. Germline V CDR1 and CDR2: LGHDT, YNNKEL (reference sequence). The CDR3 is made up of 17 amino acids. CDR3 residues: CASSQVDRGWGSDTQYF. CDR3 bases: TGTGCCAGCAGCCAAGTGGACAGGGGATGGGGGAGTGATACGCAGTATTTT.

This clone was observed a handful of times. The V call is TRBV2, the J call TRBJ1-2, with a possible D match to TRBD1 (5 bases). The CDR3 spans 15 residues. V was cut by 6 bases and J by 8 bases, with 22 bases left in between. The germline V gene encodes CDR1 SNHLY and CDR2 FYNNEI. The CDR3, as DNA: TGTGCCAGCAGAGTAGAGACGGACATATCATACGGCTACACCTTC. This sequence encodes CASRVETDISYGYTF.

The J gene is TRBJ1-1, the V gene TRBV28; D gene unclear. V lost 3 bases and J 0 bases, leaving 11 bases between the germline ends. Germline CDR1 and CDR2: MDHEN and SYDVKM. The CDR3 is 15 amino acids. CDR3 amino acids: CASSFPSDMNTEAFF. CDR3 sequence (DNA): TGTGCCAGCAGTTTCCCCTCCGACATGAACACTGAAGCTTTCTTT. Supplemented by reference TRBV28 and TRBJ1-1, the full variable domain reads DVKVTQSSRYLVKRTGEKVFLECVQDMDHENMFWYRQDPGLGLRLIYFSYDVKMKEKGDIPEGYSVSREKKERFSLILESASTNQTSMYLCASSFPSDMNTEAFFGQGTRLTVV.

The V call is TRBV28, the J call TRBJ1-2; tentative D call: TRBD1 (6 bases). In germline, CDR1 is MDHEN, CDR2 SYDVKM. V was cut by 5 bases and J by 3 bases, with 13 bases left in between. The CDR3 has 14 amino acids. The CDR3 loop is CASSGTNRHYGYTF. CDR3 nucleotides: TGTGCCAGCAGTGGGACAAATCGGCACTATGGCTACACCTTC.

The chain joins TRBV5-1 to TRBJ2-7, with D maybe TRBD1 (5 bases). This CDR3 region has 16 residues. The V gene lost 4 bases and the J gene lost 4 bases, with 21 bases spanning the gap. CDR1 SGHRS and CDR2 YFSETQ come from the germline V gene. The CDR3 region has the DNA TGCGCCAGCAGCCGTTCGTTCAGGCAGGGTCTGTACGAGCAGTACTTC. Amino acids: CASSRSFRQGLYEQYF.

The chain links TRBV19 to TRBJ2-7; 7 bases align to TRBD2. CDR1 is LNHDA and CDR2 is SQIVND in the germline V gene (reference sequence). Trimming at V came to 6 bases and at J to 0 bases, leaving 8 bases not matched to a gene. The CDR3 runs to 15 residues. CDR3 loop: CASSPTSASSYEQYF. Here the CDR3 DNA reads TGTGCCAGTAGCCCCACTAGCGCGAGCTCCTACGAGCAGTACTTC.

The genes are TRBV19 and TRBJ2-5; 9 bases align to TRBD2. V was clipped by 4 bases and J by 0 bases; unmatched bases: 9. Per the germline V gene, CDR1 is LNHDA and CDR2 is SQIVND (reference sequence). CDR3 length: 17 residues. CDR3 loop: CASSRPRGGLYQETQYF. The CDR3 DNA is TGTGCCAGTAGTAGGCCGCGGGGGGGCCTGTACCAAGAGACCCAGTACTTC. The whole variable domain, remainder taken from reference TRBV19 and TRBJ2-5, is DGGITQSPKYLFRKEGQNVTLSCEQNLNHDAMYWYRQDPGQGLRLIYYSQIVNDFQKGDIAEGYSVSREKKESFPLTVTSAQKNPTAFYLCASSRPRGGLYQETQYFGPGTRLLVL.

The V gene is TRBV30, the J gene TRBJ1-6; D is uncertain. CDR3 length equals 13 residues. V was clipped by 1 base and J by 9 bases, with 10 bases between them. Germline loops: CDR1 GTSNPN, CDR2 SVGIG (reference sequence). This CDR3 reads CAWSGVPRSPLHF. Written as DNA, the CDR3 is TGTGCCTGGAGTGGTGTACCTCGTTCACCCCTCCACTTT. The full variable domain, in which reference TRBV30 and TRBJ1-6 provide the parts outside the CDR3, is SQTIHQWPATLVQPVGSPLSLECTVEGTSNPNLYWYRQAAGRGLQLLFYSVGIGQISSEVPQNLSASRPQDRQFILSSKKLLLSDSGFYLCAWSGVPRSPLHFGNGTRLTVT.

This clone occurred a few times. V gene TRBV18 combines with J gene TRBJ2-7; 14 nucleotides match TRBD2. The CDR3 is 17 amino acids. The germline V gene has CDR1 KGHSH and CDR2 LQKENI. Trimming removed 3 bases from V and 5 bases from J; junction bases left unmatched: 9. The CDR3 here is CASSPMTSGRGAHEQYF. In DNA form, the CDR3 reads TGTGCCAGCTCACCGATGACTAGCGGGAGGGGGGCCCACGAGCAGTACTTC.

V gene TRBV7-8 combines with J gene TRBJ1-2; 7 bases agree with TRBD1. The CDR3 runs 15 residues. The germline V gene has CDR1 SGHVS and CDR2 FQNEAQ. The V segment lost 5 bases and the J segment 2 bases; nucleotides outside the gene matches: 8. CDR3 loop: CASSDRDLSNYGYTF. CDR3 DNA sequence: TGTGCCAGCAGCGACAGGGATCTCAGCAACTATGGCTACACCTTC.